The rows below give T cell receptor beta chains drawn from one sample of a study of T-cell memory formation after mild COVID-19. TCRdb re-called the 5' RACE reads with MiXCR, one entry per CDR3 protein. The repertoire holds a few hundred thousand distinct CDR3 sequences, roughly 15% seen once, with 20% to 25% in the top ten. Sequencing input: PBMCs or a T cell subset sorted from them (not recorded which). Receptor source: a man aged 18 to 29 who had mild COVID-19 (a few samples of this study predate the infection). Cell type and time point are not known. CDR3s include the opening cysteine and the closing phenylalanine or tryptophan. The D gene is left open where the match is weak. A row's size may be missing; if present it is once, few, many or a size class.

>TRBV3-1|TRBJ2-7|few|.
CASSQGLGHEQYF
TGTGCCAGCAGCCAAGGACTAGGTCACGAGCAGTACTTC
>TRBV7-9|TRBJ2-5|few|.
CASSLDRRTQYF
TGTGCCAGCAGCTTAGATCGGAGGACCCAGTACTTC
>TRBV7-3|TRBJ2-5|.|.
CASSLNQGQETQYF
TGTGCCAGCAGCTTAAATCAGGGTCAAGAGACCCAGTACTTC
>TRBV9|TRBJ2-2|few|TRBD2
CASSVLAGGNTGELFF
TGTGCCAGCAGCGTACTAGCGGGGGGGAACACCGGGGAGCTGTTTTTT
>TRBV27|TRBJ2-3|few|.
CASRLLSGTDTQYF
TGTGCCAGCCGTTTGTTAAGTGGCACAGATACGCAGTATTTT
>TRBV12-3/TRBV12-4|TRBJ2-5|many|.
CASSSLQETQYF
TGTGCCAGCAGCTCTCTCCAAGAGACCCAGTACTTC
>TRBV15|TRBJ1-6|.|.
CATSRGEDPYNSPLHF
TGTGCCACCAGCAGAGGAGAGGACCCCTATAATTCACCCCTCCACTTT
>TRBV5-1|TRBJ1-6|.|TRBD1
CASSLGETGVSFGSPLHF
TGCGCCAGCAGCTTAGGCGAAACAGGGGTTAGTTTTGGATCACCCCTCCACTTT
>TRBV6-5|TRBJ2-6|few|TRBD1
CASSSASRGNTGANVLTF
TGTGCCAGCAGTTCGGCATCCAGGGGGAACACTGGGGCCAACGTCCTGACTTTC
>TRBV19|TRBJ1-1|.|.
CASSSSWAVNTEAFF
TGTGCCAGTAGTTCTTCCTGGGCGGTGAACACTGAAGCTTTCTTT
>TRBV5-1|TRBJ2-3|.|TRBD1
CASSLDPGGSDTQYF
TGCGCCAGCAGCTTGGATCCAGGGGGTTCAGATACGCAGTATTTT
>TRBV6-2/TRBV6-3|TRBJ1-1|few|.
CASSYWDTGEAFF
TGTGCCAGCAGTTATTGGGACACAGGTGAAGCTTTCTTT
>TRBV5-6|TRBJ1-1|.|TRBD1
CASSLVTGRNTEAFF
TGTGCCAGCAGCTTGGTGACAGGGCGGAACACTGAAGCTTTCTTT
>TRBV5-5|TRBJ1-4|.|TRBD1
CASSRNPQGATNEKLFF
TGTGCCAGCAGCCGAAATCCACAGGGGGCGACTAATGAAAAACTGTTTTTT
>TRBV27|TRBJ2-2|.|TRBD1
CASSFGQGRLFF
TGTGCCAGCAGTTTTGGACAGGGAAGGCTGTTTTTT
>TRBV9|TRBJ2-2|.|.
CASSVVGGTGELFF
TGTGCCAGCAGCGTAGTGGGTGGAACCGGGGAGCTGTTTTTT
>TRBV18|TRBJ2-5|many|.
CASSLRGVARETQYF
TGTGCCAGCTCCCTACGAGGGGTGGCAAGAGAGACCCAGTACTTC
>TRBV5-1|TRBJ2-1|few|TRBD2
CASSGQAGGSGNEQFF
TGCGCCAGCAGCGGTCAAGCGGGGGGCTCCGGCAATGAGCAGTTCTTC
>TRBV7-2|TRBJ2-6|.|.
CANTGAGANVLTF
TGTGCCAACACCGGGGCGGGGGCCAACGTCCTGACTTTC
>TRBV11-2|TRBJ2-7|.|.
CASSLVGLAPYEQYF
TGTGCCAGCAGCTTAGTTGGGCTAGCGCCCTACGAGCAGTACTTC
>TRBV6-4|TRBJ2-5|.|TRBD2
CASSETSGGQETQYF
TGTGCCAGCAGTGAAACTAGCGGGGGGCAAGAGACCCAGTACTTC
>TRBV6-6|TRBJ1-1|few|.
CASSYAGESTEAFF
TGTGCCAGCAGTTACGCCGGGGAGAGCACTGAAGCTTTCTTT
>TRBV25-1|TRBJ1-5|.|.
CASMGQGRNQPQHF
TGTGCCAGCATGGGGCAGGGGCGGAATCAGCCCCAGCATTTT
>TRBV7-2|TRBJ1-2|.|.
CASSLELTRGYTF
TGTGCCAGCAGCTTAGAGCTTACAAGGGGCTACACCTTC
>TRBV4-2|TRBJ2-3|.|.
CASSQDSGGKGDTQYF
TGTGCCAGCAGCCAAGATTCGGGGGGCAAAGGAGATACGCAGTATTTT